A single sample is the source of the 28 T cell receptor beta chains below, sequenced in a study of blood T cell repertoires in COVID-19. Measured with immunoSEQ multiplex PCR; TCRdb has only the in-frame clones, and not every one. The sample includes under 250,000 clones, 81% seen only once; the top ten take about 8%. Source material: peripheral blood. The receptors come from a woman older than 75 with acute or convalescent COVID-19.

The chain is built from TRBV18 and TRBJ2-3; 12 nucleotides match TRBD2. This CDR3 has 18 amino acids. V shed 3 bases and J 2 bases; nucleotides not matched to a gene: 9. Per the germline V gene, CDR1 is KGHSH and CDR2 is LQKENI. This CDR3 reads CASSPLAGGPWPTDTQYF. The CDR3 coding sequence is TGTGCCAGCTCACCCCTAGCGGGAGGGCCATGGCCCACAGATACGCAGTATTTT.

The chain links TRBV30 to TRBJ1-5, with 7 bases matching TRBD1. V shed 1 base and J 4 bases; nucleotides not matched to a gene: 7. CDR1 is GTSNPN, CDR2 SVGIG, per germline (reference sequence). There are 15 residues in the CDR3. CDR3 nucleotides: TGTGCCTGGAGTGGAACCGGGACAGTGAATCAGCCCCAGCATTTT. This encodes CAWSGTGTVNQPQHF.

This rearrangement joins TRBV19 to TRBJ2-5; 9 bases are a match to TRBD1. The CDR3 contains 16 residues. Germline values: CDR1 LNHDA, CDR2 SQIVND (reference sequence). Trimming took 5 bases from V and 4 from J; bases not matched to a gene: 11. DNA for the CDR3: TGTGCCAGTAGTCCCATTCCGGGACAGGGAGGAGAGACCCAGTACTTC. Amino acid sequence: CASSPIPGQGGETQYF.

This clone has more than one count but fewer than ten. The CDR3 region is CASSGPTGPGEKLFF. The DNA of the CDR3 is TGTGCCAGCAGTGGCCCCACAGGTCCCGGTGAAAAACTGTTTTTT. The chain joins TRBV28 to TRBJ1-4; possibly TRBD1 for D (5 bases). Between the trimmed V and J ends, which lost 5 bases and 7 bases, there was a span of 17 bases. Germline loops: CDR1 MDHEN, CDR2 SYDVKM. This CDR3 comprises 15 residues. Together with reference TRBV28 and TRBJ1-4, the CDR3 gives the full variable domain: DVKVTQSSRYLVKRTGEKVFLECVQDMDHENMFWYRQDPGLGLRLIYFSYDVKMKEKGDIPEGYSVSREKKERFSLILESASTNQTSMYLCASSGPTGPGEKLFFGSGTQLSVL.

The rearrangement uses TRBV18 and TRBJ1-2, with 7 nucleotides matching TRBD1. CDR1 and CDR2 (germline): KGHSH, LQKENI. CDR3 length equals 13 residues. V lost 5 bases, J lost 7 bases, and 7 bases stayed unmatched. DNA of the CDR3: TGTGCCAGCTCAGTCCAGGGGGTCTCTGGCTACACCTTC. This sequence encodes CASSVQGVSGYTF.

The rearrangement links TRBV7-9 to TRBJ1-6; tentative D call: TRBD1 (6 bases). Trimming left V 5 bases short and J 10 bases short, with 15 bases between. The CDR3 contains 14 residues. CDR1 is SEHNR, CDR2 FQNEAQ, per germline (reference sequence). CDR3 nucleotides: TGTGCCAGCAGCCCGGGACAATCGTGGTCACCCCTCCACTTT. Encoded protein: CASSPGQSWSPLHF.

The J gene is TRBJ1-1, the V gene TRBV29-1, with D maybe TRBD1 (6 bases). The CDR3 has 18 residues. Trimming removed 6 bases at V and 0 bases at J, with 26 bases between. Germline CDR1 is SQVTM and CDR2 is ANQGSEA. The CDR3 sequence: CSVKGRGFDPDMNTEAFF. CDR3 in DNA: TGCAGCGTGAAGGGCAGGGGCTTTGACCCGGACATGAACACTGAAGCTTTCTTT.

The chain couples TRBV5-1 to TRBJ1-5; tentative D call: TRBD1 (6 bases). Trimming took off 0 bases at V and 4 bases at J, with 14 bases between the two ends. The CDR3 loop spans 16 amino acids. Per the germline V gene, CDR1 is SGHRS and CDR2 is YFSETQ. CDR3 in amino acids: CASSLGPGQLNQPQHF. CDR3 coding DNA: TGCGCCAGCAGCTTGGGCCCCGGACAGTTGAATCAGCCCCAGCATTTT.

This rearrangement joins TRBV9 to TRBJ1-2, with D perhaps TRBD1 (5 bases). V shed 4 bases and J shed 7 bases, with 11 bases lying between them. CDR1 and CDR2 (germline): SGDLS, YYNGEE. The CDR3 length is 12 residues. The CDR3, as DNA: TGTGCCAGCAGCCCCGCGGGACGTGGCTACACCTTC. Protein: CASSPAGRGYTF.

The chain couples TRBV10-3 to TRBJ1-1; 7 positions agree with TRBD1. V lost 8 bases to trimming and J lost 5 bases; unmatched junction nucleotides: 8. The germline V gene encodes CDR1 ENHRY and CDR2 SYGVKD. The CDR3 sequence is 13 residues long. CDR3 nucleotides: TGTGCCATCGGGGCACAGGGGAAAACTGAAGCTTTCTTT. The encoded protein is CAIGAQGKTEAFF.

V and J are TRBV7-9 and TRBJ2-5, with D possibly matching TRBD2 (6 bases). CDR1 SEHNR and CDR2 FQNEAQ come from the germline V gene (reference sequence). The length of the CDR3 is 16 residues. Trimming pared 4 bases from V and 2 bases from J, leaving 17 bases between. The CDR3 here is CASSSTWGVPQETQYF. DNA for the CDR3: TGTGCCAGCAGCTCAACTTGGGGGGTGCCGCAAGAGACCCAGTACTTC.

V gene TRBV3-1 (or the pseudogene TRBV3-2) combines with J gene TRBJ1-5; D gene ambiguous. The CDR3 covers 14 residues. Germline assignment: CDR1 LGHDT and CDR2 YNNKEL (reference sequence). The germline V and J ends were trimmed by 1 base and 6 bases, with 10 bases remaining between them. Written as DNA, the CDR3 is TGTGCCAGCAGCCAAGCAGACGGGAGTCAGCCCCAGCATTTT. Protein product: CASSQADGSQPQHF.

As regards this clone: Within the sample, other DNA sequences also encode this same CDR3. The chain recombines TRBV28 with TRBJ1-2, with 8 nucleotides matching TRBD1. The V segment lost 2 bases and the J segment 7 bases; nucleotides outside the gene matches: 3. CDR1 MDHEN and CDR2 SYDVKM come from the germline V gene. The CDR3 has 13 residues. The CDR3 DNA is TGTGCCAGCAGTTTACAGGGGGCAGGTGGCTACACCTTC. Its protein is CASSLQGAGGYTF.

This clone has just a few counts. The chain joins TRBV5-8 to TRBJ1-5; 9 positions match TRBD1. The CDR3 spans 17 residues. In germline, CDR1 is SGHTS, CDR2 YDEGEE. Trimming at V came to 4 bases and at J to 2 bases, leaving 10 bases not matched to a gene. CDR3 coding DNA: TGTGCCAGCAGCGAACCGACAGGGGGGGATCGCAATCAGCCCCAGCATTTT. As protein: CASSEPTGGDRNQPQHF. The full variable domain, with the rest looked up from reference TRBV5-8 and TRBJ1-5, is EAGVTQSPTHLIKTRGQQATLRCSPISGHTSVYWYQQALGLGLQFLLWYDEGEERNRGNFPPRFSGRQFPNYSSELNVNALELEDSALYLCASSEPTGGDRNQPQHFGDGTRLSIL.

This clone was counted once. This chain links TRBV2 with TRBJ2-5, with D tentatively TRBD2 (5 bases). V was shortened by 3 bases and J by 4 bases, with 21 bases between the two germline ends. This CDR3 contains 17 residues. Germline V lookup: CDR1 SNHLY, CDR2 FYNNEI. Written as DNA, the CDR3 is TGTGCCAGCAGTGAGTTTCCCCCCGCGGGCGGTTTAGAGACCCAGTACTTC. It codes for CASSEFPPAGGLETQYF.

This clone was counted once. The chain recombines TRBV5-1 with TRBJ1-2; D remains ambiguous. The CDR3 contains 13 residues. Trimming took 0 bases from V and 3 from J, leaving 6 bases between them. Germline V lookup: CDR1 SGHRS, CDR2 YFSETQ. CDR3 sequence: CASSLDTYYGYTF. The CDR3, as DNA: TGCGCCAGCAGCTTGGACACCTACTATGGCTACACCTTC.

The chain employs TRBV11-2 and TRBJ2-7; 11 bases agree with TRBD2. Germline trimming cut 1 base from V and 3 bases from J; bases unmatched to any gene: 5. Per germline, CDR1 SGHAT and CDR2 FQNNGV. The CDR3 is 16 amino acids. CDR3 nucleotides: TGTGCCAGCAGCTTAGGTTTAGCGGGAGGGGGCTACGAGCAGTACTTC. Encoded protein: CASSLGLAGGGYEQYF.

This clone came up a few times. The chain is built from TRBV28 and TRBJ2-7; no definite D call. The CDR3 runs to 13 residues. Trimming stripped 5 bases from V and 0 bases from J, with 8 bases between. The germline CDR1 and CDR2 sequences are MDHEN and SYDVKM. Here the CDR3 reads CASSNPSSYEQYF. For the CDR3, the DNA is TGTGCCAGCAGTAACCCTAGCTCCTACGAGCAGTACTTC.

The genes are TRBV19 and TRBJ2-1; TRBD2 matches 12 bases. The V segment lost 1 base and the J segment 10 bases; nucleotides outside the gene matches: 8. The CDR3 loop spans 16 amino acids. Germline V gene data show CDR1 as LNHDA and CDR2 as SQIVND (reference sequence). CDR3 sequence reads: CASSIGETSGRVEQFF. The DNA of the CDR3 is TGTGCCAGTAGTATAGGGGAGACTAGCGGGAGAGTGGAGCAGTTCTTC.

This clone was detected once. This rearrangement joins TRBV6-5 to TRBJ1-3; D is uncertain. V gave up 6 bases and J gave up 1 base, with 10 bases separating them. CDR3 length: 14 residues. Germline-derived CDR1 and CDR2 are MNHEY and SVGAGI. CDR3 nucleotides: TGTGCCAGCAGCCAGACTGGTTCTGGAAACACCATATATTTT. Translated: CASSQTGSGNTIYF.

The gene calls are TRBV11-3 and TRBJ2-4; 7 bases match TRBD1. The CDR3 contains 16 residues. V was clipped by 5 bases and J by 1 base; unmatched bases: 8. CDR1 SGHNT and CDR2 YENEEA come from the germline V gene. DNA for the CDR3: TGTGCCAGCAGCGGTGACAGGGTGGTCGCCAAAAACATTCAGTACTTC. The encoded protein is CASSGDRVVAKNIQYF.

The chain combines TRBV6-5 with TRBJ1-2; 7 bases fit TRBD1. The CDR3 spans 14 residues. Germline CDR1 is MNHEY and CDR2 is SVGAGI. The junction had 14 bases not matched to a gene; V was cut back by 8 bases and J by 8 bases. The CDR3 sequence: CASSYGGQKIGYTF. Here the CDR3 DNA reads TGTGCCAGCTCCTATGGGGGACAGAAGATAGGCTACACCTTC.

V and J are TRBV6-5 and TRBJ1-2, with D possibly matching TRBD1 (6 bases). Deletions cut 6 bases from V and 4 bases from J, with 15 bases between. From germline, CDR1 is MNHEY and CDR2 SVGAGI. This CDR3 is built from 14 residues. Here the CDR3 DNA reads TGTGCCAGCAGCGGGAGCGGGACACTCTATGGCTACACCTTC. Translation gives CASSGSGTLYGYTF.

The chain is built from TRBV5-1 and TRBJ1-1; no definite D call. The germline V gene encodes CDR1 SGHRS and CDR2 YFSETQ. The CDR3 runs to 14 residues. The V and J ends lost 1 base and 3 bases respectively, with 10 bases between them. The CDR3 region is CASSLYQSYTEAFF. The CDR3 DNA follows: TGCGCCAGCAGCTTGTACCAGTCGTACACTGAAGCTTTCTTT.

This chain connects TRBV3-1 (or the pseudogene TRBV3-2) to TRBJ1-2; D is uncertain. This CDR3 is 15 amino acids long. Germline assignment: CDR1 LGHDT and CDR2 YNNKEL (reference sequence). V shed 1 base and J shed 7 bases, with 16 bases lying between them. The CDR3 nucleotides are TGTGCCAGCAGCCAAGGACCAGAGGGTGGAGGTGGCTACACCTTC. Translating gives CASSQGPEGGGGYTF.

The chain carries TRBV5-1 and TRBJ2-7, with TRBD1 as a possible D gene (5 bases). The germline V gene has CDR1 SGHRS and CDR2 YFSETQ. V was clipped by 8 bases and J by 4 bases, with 19 bases between them. The CDR3 sequence is 14 residues long. DNA for the CDR3: TGCGCCAGTAGACAGACCCTAGGGATTTACGAGCAGTACTTC. It is translated as CASRQTLGIYEQYF.

V usage is TRBV18 and J usage is TRBJ2-1; tentatively, D is TRBD2 (6 bases). The CDR3 length is 15 residues. Trimming removed 1 base from V and 2 bases from J, with 9 bases in between. Germline V CDR1 and CDR2: KGHSH, LQKENI. CDR3 nucleotide sequence: TGTGCCAGCTCACCACTTTCGGGGGCCTACAATGAGCAGTTCTTC. Its translation: CASSPLSGAYNEQFF.

The genes are TRBV19 and TRBJ1-4, with 7 positions matching TRBD1. The CDR3 extends over 16 amino acids. Germline-derived CDR1 and CDR2 are LNHDA and SQIVND (reference sequence). The J segment lost 0 bases and the V segment lost 7 bases, leaving 8 bases of the junction unmatched. In nucleotides, the CDR3 is TGTGCCAGTAAGCCGGGACAGACTGCAACTAATGAAAAACTGTTTTTT. Translated, it gives CASKPGQTATNEKLFF.